Described below is a single TCR beta chain sequence and its context. What it recognizes is unknown. Researchers attached unique molecular identifiers to individual cDNA molecules. A single record per CDR3 protein comes from TCRdb applying MiXCR to the 5' RACE reads. The profile covers tens of thousands of distinct CDR3 sequences, with about 11% appearing a single time and roughly 7% taken by the ten largest. The data were taken from a study of early T cells in non-severe SARS-CoV-2 infection. Study at large: Bulk RNA isolated from unsorted whole blood underwent sequencing; chains were not paired.

V lost 5 bases and J 7 bases, leaving 17 bases between the germline ends. Germline V CDR1 and CDR2: LNHDA, SQIVND (reference sequence). The CDR3 totals 15 residues. Findings of the study overall: VDJdb-based annotation leaned toward anti-spike CD8 responses and missed private and CD4 specificities.

The sequence was obtained from an adult who was a healthcare worker with PCR-confirmed SARS-CoV-2 infection or an uninfected control (not recorded which). The rearrangement joins TRBV19 to TRBJ1-4; no clear D gene. Specimen: whole blood. As DNA, the CDR3 is TGTGCCAGTAGTTCTAGGCGTGAGGGTGGTGAAAAACTGTTTTTT. Encoded protein: CASSSRREGGEKLFF.